This T cell receptor (beta chain) was profiled in a study of cytomegalovirus exposure and HLA in healthy donors. The PCR contained 60 Vbeta and 13 Jbeta primers. Sequencing was performed with immunoSEQ multiplex PCR; in TCRdb, only in-frame clones are kept and a portion is missing. Of nearly 300,000 clones in the sample, about nine tenths were seen once. CDR3 length: 15 amino acids. With 4 bases removed from V and 1 base from J, the gap between germline ends came to 14 bases. The V gene's germline CDR1 is SGHNT and CDR2 YYREEE (reference sequence). This clonotype originated in a middle-aged man in good health and CMV-seropositive. The specimen was PBMCs. The gene calls are TRBV5-4 and TRBJ1-1, with D possibly being TRBD1 (6 bases). The CDR3: CASSIGQLSNTEAFF. The CDR3 DNA reads as TGTGCCAGCAGCATAGGACAGTTATCGAACACTGAAGCTTTCTTT.